These 20 T cell receptor beta chains originate from one sample sequenced in a study of blood T cell repertoires in COVID-19. Measured with immunoSEQ multiplex PCR; TCRdb has only the in-frame clones, and not every one. The sample gives 100,000 to 150,000 clones, approximately 74% of which show up once; about 6% is in the top ten. The material sequenced was peripheral blood. These receptors all stem from an elderly man with COVID-19, enrolled during active disease.

The CDR3 reads CASSFDRGIEKLFF. Written as DNA, the CDR3 is TGTGCCAGCAGCTTCGACAGGGGGATTGAAAAACTGTTTTTT. The V and J genes are TRBV7-8 and TRBJ1-4; 9 nucleotides match TRBD1. CDR3 length: 14 amino acids. Germline-derived CDR1 and CDR2 are SGHVS and FQNEAQ. Trimming removed 3 bases from V and 7 bases from J; junction bases left unmatched: 3.

The chain employs TRBV19 and TRBJ2-7, with TRBD1 as a possible D gene (6 bases). CDR3 length equals 13 residues. Trimming stripped 7 bases from V and 5 bases from J, with 15 bases between. CDR1 and CDR2 (germline): LNHDA, SQIVND (reference sequence). CDR3 sequence: CASTLSQGNEQYF. The DNA for the CDR3 is TGTGCCAGTACGCTATCTCAGGGGAACGAGCAGTACTTC. The full variable domain, rest sourced from reference TRBV19 and TRBJ2-7, is DGGITQSPKYLFRKEGQNVTLSCEQNLNHDAMYWYRQDPGQGLRLIYYSQIVNDFQKGDIAEGYSVSREKKESFPLTVTSAQKNPTAFYLCASTLSQGNEQYFGPGTRLTVT.

This chain uses TRBV28 with TRBJ2-5; TRBD2 matches 11 bases. The CDR3 sequence is 16 residues long. Germline V gene data show CDR1 as MDHEN and CDR2 as SYDVKM. Trimming removed 7 bases from V and 5 bases from J; junction bases left unmatched: 12. As DNA, the CDR3 is TGTGCCAGCACCCAGGGGGTTTTAGCGGGAGGGGAGACCCAGTACTTC. This gives the protein CASTQGVLAGGETQYF.

This clone came up a few times. The gene calls are TRBV6-5 and TRBJ2-7; D is uncertain. This CDR3 has 14 amino acids. Germline V lookup: CDR1 MNHEY, CDR2 SVGAGI. Trimming removed 5 bases from V and 4 bases from J, with 15 bases in between. The CDR3 DNA sequence: TGTGCCAGCAGTACCTCGGGTCGCTGGTACGAGCAGTACTTC. It yields the protein CASSTSGRWYEQYF.

This clone has only one observation. J is TRBJ2-1 and V is TRBV19, with TRBD2 as a possible D gene (6 bases). V shed 7 bases and J shed 0 bases, with 16 bases lying between them. Germline loops: CDR1 LNHDA, CDR2 SQIVND (reference sequence). CDR3 length: 16 residues. CDR3 nucleotides: TGTGCCAGTATGGCGGGATTCTACAGCTCCTACAATGAGCAGTTCTTC. Translation: CASMAGFYSSYNEQFF.

This chain joins TRBV28 and TRBJ2-1, with 10 bases that match TRBD2. This CDR3 is built from 16 residues. Per the germline V gene, CDR1 is MDHEN and CDR2 is SYDVKM. V shed 2 bases and J 4 bases; nucleotides not matched to a gene: 5. CDR3 amino acids: CASSLRDSGGYNEQFF. The CDR3 nucleotides are TGTGCCAGCAGTTTACGGGATAGCGGGGGGTACAATGAGCAGTTCTTC. The full variable domain, with the rest looked up from reference TRBV28 and TRBJ2-1, is DVKVTQSSRYLVKRTGEKVFLECVQDMDHENMFWYRQDPGLGLRLIYFSYDVKMKEKGDIPEGYSVSREKKERFSLILESASTNQTSMYLCASSLRDSGGYNEQFFGPGTRLTVL.

The chain links TRBV27 to TRBJ1-2; TRBD1 aligns across 8 bases. The ends lost 5 bases at V and 6 bases at J; junction bases unmatched: 11. Germline CDR1 and CDR2: MNHEY and SMNVEV (reference sequence). CDR3 length: 15 amino acids. Here the CDR3 DNA reads TGTGCCAGCAGTGTCGGGACAGGAGACTACCATGGCTACACCTTC. Translating gives CASSVGTGDYHGYTF.

The rearrangement joins TRBV28 to TRBJ2-1; possibly TRBD2 for D (6 bases). Germline loops: CDR1 MDHEN, CDR2 SYDVKM. V was clipped by 5 bases and J by 6 bases, with 11 bases between them. This CDR3 spans 13 amino acids. The CDR3 region has the DNA TGTGCCAGCAGTCCCGTCGGGGGCAATGAGCAGTTCTTC. Its protein product is CASSPVGGNEQFF.

The chain employs TRBV5-1 and TRBJ2-5; D gene unclear. The length of the CDR3 is 15 residues. V was pared by 3 bases and J by 5 bases, with 17 bases between. From germline, CDR1 is SGHRS and CDR2 YFSETQ. DNA for the CDR3: TGCGCCAGCAGCTCCCCAGGCCGTTTGGGTGAGACCCAGTACTTC. This gives the protein CASSSPGRLGETQYF.

V usage is TRBV6-6 and J usage is TRBJ2-7, with 9 bases that match TRBD2. This CDR3 is built from 12 residues. The V segment lost 7 bases and the J segment 5 bases; nucleotides outside the gene matches: 3. Germline V CDR1 and CDR2: MNHNY, SVGAGI (reference sequence). The CDR3 region has the DNA TGTGCCAGCATAGCTAGCGGGAACGAGCAGTACTTC. Protein sequence: CASIASGNEQYF.

The chain has TRBV12-5 and TRBJ1-1; 7 bases align to TRBD1. CDR1 and CDR2 (germline): LGHNT, FRNRAP. The CDR3 loop spans 12 amino acids. The J segment lost 7 bases and the V segment lost 2 bases, leaving 1 base of the junction unmatched. The CDR3 is CASGLRDSEAFF. CDR3 nucleotide sequence: TGTGCTAGTGGTTTGCGGGACAGTGAAGCTTTCTTT. Filled out from reference TRBV12-5 and TRBJ1-1, the complete variable domain reads DARVTQTPRHKVTEMGQEVTMRCQPILGHNTVFWYRQTMMQGLELLAYFRNRAPLDDSGMPKDRFSAEMPDATLATLKIQPSEPRDSAVYFCASGLRDSEAFFGQGTRLTVV.

The chain couples TRBV7-3 to TRBJ1-6; D is possibly TRBD1 (6 bases). V was cut by 5 bases and J by 4 bases, with 15 bases left in between. The germline V gene has CDR1 SGHTA and CDR2 FQGTGA. This CDR3 has 16 residues. Here the CDR3 reads CASSATGTTYNSPLHF. The CDR3 DNA reads TGTGCCAGCAGCGCCACCGGGACAACGTATAATTCACCCCTCCACTTT.

The CDR3, as DNA: TGTGCCAGTAGCTTGACAGGGATCGAAGGATATGGCTACACCTTC. It codes for CASSLTGIEGYGYTF. The chain carries TRBV19 and TRBJ1-2; 7 bases align to TRBD1. J lost 5 bases, V lost 6 bases, and 12 bases had no gene match. CDR1 LNHDA and CDR2 SQIVND come from the germline V gene (reference sequence). The CDR3 runs 15 residues.

The chain uses TRBV3-1 (or the pseudogene TRBV3-2) and TRBJ1-4; 8 bases are a match to TRBD1. Germline values: CDR1 LGHDT, CDR2 YNNKEL (reference sequence). The CDR3 loop spans 17 amino acids. V was pared by 0 bases and J by 4 bases, with 7 bases of the junction left unmatched. The CDR3 reads CASSQDEGTGGNEKLFF. CDR3 nucleotides: TGTGCCAGCAGCCAAGATGAGGGCACAGGGGGTAATGAAAAACTGTTTTTT.

CDR3 region: CSVPQRDRGLYGYTF. The CDR3 nucleotides are TGCAGCGTACCCCAGCGGGACAGGGGGCTCTATGGCTACACCTTC. J is TRBJ1-2 and V is TRBV29-1; 12 bases line up with TRBD1. Germline V gene data show CDR1 as SQVTM and CDR2 as ANQGSEA. V gave up 6 bases and J gave up 4 bases; unmatched junction bases: 9. The CDR3 consists of 15 residues.

The chain employs TRBV24-1 and TRBJ2-3, with 12 positions matching TRBD1. The germline V gene has CDR1 KGHDR and CDR2 SFDVKD. This CDR3 has 16 amino acids. With V trimmed by 4 bases and J by 5 bases, 6 bases remained unmatched. The CDR3: CATSDRDRGREDTQYF. In nucleotides, the CDR3 is TGTGCCACCAGTGACCGGGACAGGGGGCGGGAAGATACGCAGTATTTT.

The chain uses TRBV7-9 and TRBJ2-7; D not resolved. Between the trimmed V and J ends, which lost 1 base and 6 bases, there was a span of 13 bases. CDR1 is SEHNR, CDR2 FQNEAQ, per germline (reference sequence). The CDR3 is 14 residues long. In DNA form, the CDR3 reads TGTGCCAGCAGCTTAGACGACTCTTTGGGCGAGCAGTACTTC. It specifies CASSLDDSLGEQYF.

V is TRBV6-2 or TRBV6-3 and J is TRBJ2-1, with 13 bases lining up with TRBD2. Germline trimming cut 6 bases from V and 9 bases from J; bases unmatched to any gene: 8. The CDR3 runs to 15 residues. Germline loops: CDR1 MNHEY, CDR2 SVGEGT. The CDR3: CASSETGLAGIEQFF. Written as DNA, the CDR3 is TGTGCCAGCAGCGAGACGGGACTAGCGGGAATTGAGCAGTTCTTC.

This chain links TRBV10-3 with TRBJ1-4; no firm D call. The CDR3 sequence is 13 residues long. Germline lookup yields CDR1 ENHRY and CDR2 SYGVKD. Trimming took off 4 bases at V and 5 bases at J, with 8 bases between the two ends. DNA for the CDR3: TGTGCCATCAGTGGGAGAACCAATGAAAAACTGTTTTTT. This codes for CAISGRTNEKLFF.

V is TRBV9 and J is TRBJ1-2, with 8 positions matching TRBD1. The V segment lost 4 bases and the J segment 2 bases; nucleotides outside the gene matches: 10. This CDR3 contains 16 residues. Germline lookup yields CDR1 SGDLS and CDR2 YYNGEE. CDR3 residues: CASSRGQGDYNYGYTF. As DNA, the CDR3 is TGTGCCAGCAGCCGAGGACAGGGCGATTACAACTATGGCTACACCTTC.